Below are 17 T cell receptor beta chains sequenced from a single sample in a study of yellow fever vaccine responses in identical twins. TCRdb fed the RT-PCR reads into MiXCR, producing one record per CDR3 protein. Of about 5,000 distinct CDR3 sequences listed, 55% to 75% were seen once; the top ten hold approximately 1.8%. The sequencing used T cells from blood (PBMCs), unsorted or a sorted subset (not recorded which), collected before or after yellow fever vaccination (not recorded which). The source of these receptors is a woman between 18 and 29 years old who received the yellow fever vaccine.

There are a few counts of this clonotype. This chain joins TRBV28 and TRBJ2-7; D is tentatively TRBD1 or TRBD2 (5 bases each). This CDR3 spans 13 amino acids. The V and J ends lost 6 bases and 4 bases respectively, with 13 bases between them. CDR1 and CDR2 (germline): MDHEN, SYDVKM. The CDR3 region is CASRGPGLYEQYF. CDR3 nucleotides: TGTGCCAGCAGGGGACCGGGGCTTTACGAGCAGTACTTC. The full variable domain, in which reference TRBV28 and TRBJ2-7 provide the parts outside the CDR3, is DVKVTQSSRYLVKRTGEKVFLECVQDMDHENMFWYRQDPGLGLRLIYFSYDVKMKEKGDIPEGYSVSREKKERFSLILESASTNQTSMYLCASRGPGLYEQYFGPGTRLTVT.

This clonotype was recorded only once. CDR3 bases: TGTGCCAGCAGAGCGGGAGTGGGCACAGATACGCAGTATTTT. Protein: CASRAGVGTDTQYF. This chain uses TRBV2 with TRBJ2-3; 8 bases are a match to TRBD2. CDR3 size: 14 residues. V dropped 6 bases and J dropped 1; count of bases not matched to a gene: 3. Germline V gene lookup returns CDR1 SNHLY and CDR2 FYNNEI.

The chain carries TRBV11-3 and TRBJ2-7; 8 nucleotides agree with TRBD1. V lost 4 bases and J lost 7; bases outside the gene matches: 6. CDR3 size: 13 residues. Germline CDR1 reads SGHNT; CDR2 reads YENEEA. The CDR3 is CASSYDRGWEQYF. CDR3 in DNA: TGTGCCAGCAGCTATGACAGGGGTTGGGAGCAGTACTTC.

The sample holds a few counts of this clonotype. J is TRBJ2-1 and V is TRBV6-1; 16 bases match TRBD2. Trimming removed 2 bases from V and 7 bases from J; junction bases left unmatched: 14. Germline lookup yields CDR1 MNHNS and CDR2 SASEGT. The CDR3 is made up of 20 amino acids. This CDR3 is CASSESGTSGGAWGWNEQFF. The DNA for the CDR3 is TGTGCCAGCAGTGAATCCGGGACTAGCGGGGGGGCGTGGGGTTGGAATGAGCAGTTCTTC.

This chain uses TRBV7-2 with TRBJ2-5; D gene uncertain. Germline CDR1 reads SGHTA; CDR2 reads FQGNSA. The ends were cut back, 5 bases at V and 3 bases at J, with 4 bases in the middle. The CDR3 sequence is 11 residues long. Written as DNA, the CDR3 is TGTGCCAGCAGCAATAAAGAGACCCAGTACTTC. Its protein product is CASSNKETQYF.

This clonotype was counted a single time. Compared with germline, one end of the junction differs, possibly owing to a read error. J is TRBJ2-1 and V is TRBV2; D is ambiguous. Germline assignment: CDR1 SNHLY and CDR2 FYNNEI. This CDR3 contains 14 residues. CDR3 sequence (DNA): TGCGCCAGCAGTGAGGCCTTCTACCTCAATGAGCAGTTCTTC. Translating it yields CASSEAFYLNEQFF.

The chain recombines TRBV4-2 with TRBJ2-1, with D hard to call. The ends were cut back, 4 bases at V and 1 base at J, with 8 bases in the middle. The CDR3 sequence is 14 residues long. Germline V gives CDR1 LGHNA, CDR2 YNFKEQ. This CDR3 is CASSPAGSYNEQFF. The DNA for the CDR3 is TGTGCCAGCAGCCCCGCCGGGTCCTACAATGAGCAGTTCTTC.

The chain employs TRBV4-1 and TRBJ2-5; D uncertain. Germline loops: CDR1 MGHRA, CDR2 YSYEKL. CDR3 size: 13 residues. Trimming removed 0 bases at V and 5 bases at J, with 7 bases between. The DNA of the CDR3 is TGCGCCAGCAGCCAAGATATATTGGAGACCCAGTACTTC. Translating it yields CASSQDILETQYF.

The chain recombines TRBV6-4 with TRBJ2-6; maybe TRBD1 (5 bases). V lost 2 bases, J lost 0 bases, and 5 bases lay in between. This CDR3 has 15 residues. The V gene's germline CDR1 is MRHNA and CDR2 SNTAGT. Here the CDR3 DNA reads TGTGCCAGCAGTGACAGGGGCTCTGGGGCCAACGTCCTGACTTTC. Translation: CASSDRGSGANVLTF.

The chain links TRBV6-5 to TRBJ1-2; no clear D gene. The CDR3 length is 14 residues. Per germline, CDR1 MNHEY and CDR2 SVGAGI. The V gene lost 0 bases and the J gene lost 2 bases, with 7 bases spanning the gap. The CDR3 region has the DNA TGTGCCAGCAGTTACTCTTCCCAGAACTATGGCTACACCTTC. It specifies CASSYSSQNYGYTF.

This chain connects TRBV6-1 to TRBJ1-1; the D is unclear. The ends were cut back, 7 bases at V and 3 bases at J, with 12 bases in the middle. The CDR3 consists of 13 residues. Germline CDR1 reads MNHNS; CDR2 reads SASEGT. This CDR3 is CASKSREDTEAFF. The DNA of the CDR3 is TGTGCCAGCAAATCCCGCGAGGACACTGAAGCTTTCTTT.

The J gene is TRBJ2-3, the V gene TRBV24-1; the D is unclear. The V end lost 3 bases, the J end lost 0 bases, and 6 bases lay between the germline ends. This CDR3 region has 14 residues. Germline loops: CDR1 KGHDR, CDR2 SFDVKD. Here the CDR3 reads CATSDGHSTDTQYF. CDR3 bases: TGTGCCACCAGTGATGGGCATAGCACAGATACGCAGTATTTT.

The rearrangement joins TRBV29-1 to TRBJ2-7; a possible D gene is TRBD1 (6 bases). V was clipped by 4 bases and J by 4 bases, with 14 bases between them. This CDR3 is built from 13 residues. Germline V gene lookup returns CDR1 SQVTM and CDR2 ANQGSEA. CDR3 nucleotide sequence: TGCAGCGTTGGATTCTCTCAGGGGTACGAGCAGTACTTC. Translated, it gives CSVGFSQGYEQYF.

The chain combines TRBV28 with TRBJ2-7; the D call may be TRBD1 or TRBD2 (5 bases each). There are 15 residues in the CDR3. V was cut by 5 bases and J by 5 bases, with 19 bases left in between. Germline V gene lookup returns CDR1 MDHEN and CDR2 SYDVKM. The CDR3 sequence is CASSTPGTGRDEQYF. CDR3 nucleotide sequence: TGTGCCAGCAGTACCCCCGGGACGGGGAGAGACGAGCAGTACTTC. The full variable domain, with the rest looked up from reference TRBV28 and TRBJ2-7, is DVKVTQSSRYLVKRTGEKVFLECVQDMDHENMFWYRQDPGLGLRLIYFSYDVKMKEKGDIPEGYSVSREKKERFSLILESASTNQTSMYLCASSTPGTGRDEQYFGPGTRLTVT.

The genes are TRBV13 and TRBJ2-1, with 14 bases fitting TRBD2. This CDR3 spans 14 amino acids. The junction had 3 bases not matched to a gene; V was cut back by 6 bases and J by 8 bases. The germline CDR1 and CDR2 sequences are PRHDT and FYEKMQ (reference sequence). CDR3: CASRKTSGRDEQFF. The CDR3 DNA reads TGTGCCAGCAGAAAGACTAGCGGGAGGGATGAGCAGTTCTTC.

A single count supports this clonotype. J is TRBJ1-4 and V is TRBV6-5, with no clear D. The CDR3 sequence is 15 residues long. Germline CDR1 MNHEY, CDR2 SVGAGI. V dropped 2 bases and J dropped 6 bases, with 13 bases sitting between them. The CDR3 protein is CASSYPETTYEKLFF. The CDR3 nucleotides are TGTGCCAGCAGTTACCCGGAGACGACCTATGAAAAACTGTTTTTT.

CDR3 in DNA: TGTGCCAGCAGTTACAGGGATAATCAGCCCCAGCATTTT. Amino acids: CASSYRDNQPQHF. The rearrangement links TRBV12-3 or TRBV12-4 to TRBJ1-5, with D perhaps matching TRBD1 (6 bases). The CDR3 has 13 residues. The V and J ends lost 4 bases and 4 bases respectively, with 8 bases between them.